Listed here are 16 T cell receptor beta chains from one sample, sequenced in a study of CD8+CD57+ T cells in acquired aplastic anemia. TCR beta VDJ and CDR3 profiles were obtained from a genomic DNA template. TCRdb reprocessed the reads via MiXCR and lists one record per CDR3 protein. Among some 170,000 distinct CDR3 sequences, under 55% were seen once, and the ten largest hold about 1%. Patients sequenced had flow cytometry evidence of CD8+CD57+ cell expansion. Sequencing was performed on sorted CD4+, CD8+, or CD8+CD57+ T cells (not recorded which) from PBMCs. These receptors all stem from a human donor with aplastic anemia.

In its sample, this clonotype was seen many times. The chain combines TRBV11-3 with TRBJ1-1; TRBD1 is a possible D gene (5 bases). The germline gives CDR1 SGHNT, CDR2 YENEEA. This CDR3 is 12 amino acids long. Trimming removed 4 bases from V and 9 bases from J, with 12 bases in between. The chain's CDR3 is CASSSSGTKAFF. In DNA form, the CDR3 reads TGTGCCAGCAGCTCCTCAGGGACCAAAGCTTTCTTT. Full variable domain (outside the CDR3, taken from reference TRBV11-3 and TRBJ1-1): EAGVVQSPRYKIIEKKQPVAFWCNPISGHNTLYWYLQNLGQGPELLIRYENEEAVDDSQLPKDRFSAERLKGVDSTLKIQPAELGDSAVYLCASSSSGTKAFFGQGTRLTVV.

CDR3 coding DNA: TGTGCCAGTAGTATAGGTGACAGGGTCAATCAGCCCCAGCATTTT. This gives the protein CASSIGDRVNQPQHF. The chain uses TRBV19 and TRBJ1-5; the match to TRBD1 covers 7 bases. The CDR3 loop spans 15 amino acids. In germline, CDR1 is LNHDA, CDR2 SQIVND (reference sequence). V dropped 1 base and J dropped 3; count of bases not matched to a gene: 3. Full variable domain (outside the CDR3, taken from reference TRBV19 and TRBJ1-5): DGGITQSPKYLFRKEGQNVTLSCEQNLNHDAMYWYRQDPGQGLRLIYYSQIVNDFQKGDIAEGYSVSREKKESFPLTVTSAQKNPTAFYLCASSIGDRVNQPQHFGDGTRLSIL.

This chain connects TRBV6-1 to TRBJ2-2; D may be TRBD1 (5 bases). Between the trimmed V and J ends, which lost 2 bases and 4 bases, there was a span of 8 bases. This CDR3 has 14 amino acids. Germline V gene data show CDR1 as MNHNS and CDR2 as SASEGT. The chain's CDR3 is CASSELRGTGELFF. For the CDR3, the DNA is TGTGCCAGCAGTGAACTAAGGGGCACCGGGGAGCTGTTTTTT.

CDR3 nucleotide sequence: TGCAGTGCTAGTGGGGAGGGGGGTGTTTCGAATGAAAAACTGTTTTTT. This sequence encodes CSASGEGGVSNEKLFF. The rearrangement links TRBV20-1 to TRBJ1-4; tentative D call: TRBD1 (6 bases). The V end lost 3 bases, the J end lost 5 bases, and 19 bases lay between the germline ends. CDR1 is DFQATT and CDR2 is SNEGSKA in the germline V gene (reference sequence). The CDR3 runs to 16 residues.

This clonotype has just a few counts. This chain joins TRBV28 and TRBJ2-2; 9 nucleotides line up with TRBD1. This CDR3 region has 18 residues. The ends lost 3 bases at V and 0 bases at J; junction bases unmatched: 8. Looked up from germline, CDR1 is MDHEN and CDR2 is SYDVKM. The CDR3 spells CASSLFGTGTSNTGELFF. CDR3 DNA: TGTGCCAGCAGTTTGTTTGGGACAGGGACCTCGAACACCGGGGAGCTGTTTTTT.

This chain links TRBV11-1 with TRBJ2-1, with 15 bases lining up with TRBD2. The CDR3 extends over 15 amino acids. V shed 5 bases, J shed 14 bases, and the junction held 10 bases outside the gene matches. Germline V gene sequence: CDR1 SGHAT, CDR2 FQDESV (reference sequence). The DNA of the CDR3 is TGTGCCAGCAGCGTATCCGGGACTAGCGGGGGGACGGAGTTCTTC. It codes for CASSVSGTSGGTEFF. Supplemented by reference TRBV11-1 and TRBJ2-1, the full variable domain reads EAEVAQSPRYKITEKSQAVAFWCDPISGHATLYWYRQILGQGPELLVQFQDESVVDDSQLPKDRFSAERLKGVDSTLKIQPAELGDSAMYLCASSVSGTSGGTEFFGPGTRLTVL.

The V gene is TRBV10-3, the J gene TRBJ1-1; no clear D. Per germline, CDR1 ENHRY and CDR2 SYGVKD. The germline V and J ends were trimmed by 10 bases and 5 bases, with 29 bases remaining between them. The CDR3 extends over 17 amino acids. The CDR3 nucleotides are TGTGCCAGCAACACTTGGAGGCGAAGGGTAGAAAGGACTGAAGCTTTCTTT. It encodes CASNTWRRRVERTEAFF.

V is TRBV20-1 and J is TRBJ2-1; D possibly matches TRBD1 or TRBD2 (5 bases each). Per germline, CDR1 DFQATT and CDR2 SNEGSKA (reference sequence). V was shortened by 5 bases and J by 4 bases, with 12 bases between the two germline ends. The length of the CDR3 is 13 residues. The CDR3 region is CSAPGLAYNEQFF. CDR3 bases: TGCAGTGCTCCGGGGCTTGCTTACAATGAGCAGTTCTTC.

The chain joins TRBV7-9 to TRBJ1-1; D might be TRBD1 (6 bases). Germline V gene sequence: CDR1 SEHNR, CDR2 FQNEAQ (reference sequence). Trimming removed 7 bases at V and 4 bases at J, with 16 bases between. This CDR3 contains 14 residues. CDR3 bases: TGTGCCAGCACCTCCTCAGGGGAGGCCACTGAAGCTTTCTTT. Residues: CASTSSGEATEAFF.

Of note for this clonotype: A read error may produce the germline difference seen at one junction end. The rearrangement uses TRBV14 and TRBJ2-2, with D perhaps TRBD2 (6 bases). The CDR3 runs to 13 residues. Germline values: CDR1 SGHDN, CDR2 FVKESK. CDR3 nucleotides: TGTGCCAGCAGCCAGGTCGAGACCGGGGGGCTGTTTTTT. As protein: CASSQVETGGLFF.

This clonotype has more than one count but fewer than ten. The gene calls are TRBV29-1 and TRBJ1-1; D is uncertain. CDR1 is SQVTM and CDR2 is ANQGSEA in the germline V gene. Trimming pared 0 bases from V and 0 bases from J, leaving 5 bases between. The CDR3 is 13 residues long. CDR3 bases: TGCAGCGTTGAAGATTCGGTGAACACTGAAGCTTTCTTT. It codes for CSVEDSVNTEAFF. Combining the CDR3 with reference TRBV29-1 and TRBJ1-1 gives the whole variable domain SAVISQKPSRDICQRGTSLTIQCQVDSQVTMMFWYRQQPGQSLTLIATANQGSEATYESGFVIDKFPISRPNLTFSTLTVSNMSPEDSSIYLCSVEDSVNTEAFFGQGTRLTVV.

This clonotype has ten or more counts. The chain has TRBV7-2 and TRBJ2-7; tentatively, D is TRBD1 or TRBD2 (6 bases each). V lost 5 bases and J lost 5, with 22 bases in between. In germline, CDR1 is SGHTA, CDR2 FQGNSA. CDR3 length equals 16 residues. CDR3 in DNA: TGTGCCAGCAGCATCGACCTGGGTCAACGGGGGCACGAGCAGTACTTC. It translates to CASSIDLGQRGHEQYF. The variable domain in full, with the rest retrieved from reference TRBV7-2 and TRBJ2-7, is GAGVSQSPSNKVTEKGKDVELRCDPISGHTALYWYRQSLGQGLEFLIYFQGNSAPDKSGLPSDRFSAERTGGSVSTLTIQRTQQEDSAVYLCASSIDLGQRGHEQYFGPGTRLTVT.

V is TRBV19 and J is TRBJ2-2; 8 nucleotides align to TRBD1. This CDR3 is built from 15 residues. Germline CDR1 LNHDA, CDR2 SQIVND (reference sequence). Losses at the gene ends were 5 bases for V and 4 bases for J; bases not matched to a gene: 6. The CDR3 bases are TGTGCCAGTAGTCGAGGGACAGGAATCACCGGGGAGCTGTTTTTT. Its translation: CASSRGTGITGELFF.

The chain's CDR3 is CASSIDRGGGYTF. The CDR3 DNA reads TGTGCCAGTAGTATCGATCGGGGTGGTGGCTACACCTTC. The chain couples TRBV19 to TRBJ1-2; D unresolved. The CDR3 spans 13 residues. The V end was cut by 3 bases, the J end by 7 bases, with 12 bases between. From germline, CDR1 is LNHDA and CDR2 SQIVND (reference sequence).

Notes on this clonotype: Since a much larger clone is just one base distant, this may be a read error. The V and J genes are TRBV13 and TRBJ2-1, with D uncertain. The CDR3 runs 16 residues. Trimming cost V 8 bases and J 3 bases, with 20 bases left between them. The germline CDR1 and CDR2 sequences are PRHDT and FYEKMQ (reference sequence). The CDR3 bases are TGTGCCAGCGGCCCTCCCCGGTGGGCAGACTACAATGAGCAGTTCTTC. Translated: CASGPPRWADYNEQFF.

V is TRBV5-1 and J is TRBJ2-3; TRBD2 aligns across 8 bases. Germline assignment: CDR1 SGHRS and CDR2 YFSETQ. The CDR3 has 17 amino acids. The V gene end was trimmed by 4 bases and the J gene end by 0 bases; junction bases not matched to a gene: 10. The CDR3 is CASSIPLAETSTDTQYF. The CDR3 nucleotides read TGCGCCAGCAGCATCCCACTAGCGGAGACTAGCACAGATACGCAGTATTTT.